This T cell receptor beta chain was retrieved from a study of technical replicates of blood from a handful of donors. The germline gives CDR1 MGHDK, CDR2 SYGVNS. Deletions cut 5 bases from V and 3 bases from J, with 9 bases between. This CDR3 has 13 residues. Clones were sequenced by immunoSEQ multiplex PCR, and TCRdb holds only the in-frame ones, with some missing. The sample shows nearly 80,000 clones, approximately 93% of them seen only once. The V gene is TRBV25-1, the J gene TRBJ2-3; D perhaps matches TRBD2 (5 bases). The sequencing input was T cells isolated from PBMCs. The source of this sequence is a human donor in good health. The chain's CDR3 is CASSLAHTDTQYF. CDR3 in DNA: TGTGCCAGCAGTTTAGCGCATACAGATACGCAGTATTTT.